This T cell receptor beta chain appears in the sequencing data of a study of cytomegalovirus exposure and HLA in healthy donors. Researchers ran the PCR with 60 Vbeta and 13 Jbeta primers. Clones were sequenced by immunoSEQ multiplex PCR, and TCRdb holds only the in-frame ones, with some missing. In the table there are fewer than 150,000 clones, over 70% of which are singletons. As to this clone: Its antigen is unidentified. One junction end disagrees with the germline gene, perhaps due to a read error.

Healthy bone marrow donors made up the cohort. Germline V gives CDR1 SEHNR, CDR2 FQNEAQ (reference sequence). This CDR3 is 14 amino acids long. Study-level results: The authors assumed roughly uniform sequencing depth across donors for presence/absence analyses. Apart from CMV serostatus, no immune exposure information was available.

V is TRBV7-9 and J is TRBJ2-5; 11 bases fit TRBD2. Sequenced sample: PBMCs. The receptor's source is a male donor in good health and CMV-seronegative. CDR3 nucleotide sequence: TGTGCCAGCAGCCTAGCGGGGGGACAAGAGACCCAGTACTTC. This codes for CASSLAGGQETQYF. Together with reference TRBV7-9 and TRBJ2-5, the CDR3 gives the full variable domain: DTGVSQNPRHKITKRGQNVTFRCDPISEHNRLYWYRQTLGQGPEFLTYFQNEAQLEKSRLLSDRFSAERPKGSFSTLEIQRTEQGDSAMYLCASSLAGGQETQYFGPGTRLLVL.